This T cell receptor beta chain was found in a study of T cell responses to AZD1222 COVID-19 vaccine. Study in general: Second doses were pooled across both intervals (about 4 or about 12 weeks). Whole-study findings and limits: Spike-specific TCR breadth and depth grew following two AZD1222 doses.

The CDR3 is 14 amino acids. Deletions cut 0 bases from V and 6 bases from J, with 10 bases between. Germline CDR1 reads SGHKS; CDR2 reads YYEKEE (reference sequence). Profiling relied on immunoSEQ multiplex PCR, and the TCRdb table lists in-frame clones only, not all of them. The sample records about 100,000 clones, around 90% being singletons. With regard to this clone: Its target is unknown.

This sequence was found in an adult in good health. The V call is TRBV5-5, the J call TRBJ1-5; TRBD1 is a possible D gene (6 bases). Material: peripheral blood, obtained on day 0 of AZD1222 vaccination. CDR3 nucleotide sequence: TGTGCCAGCAGCTTGGACAGGGCGGGTCAGCCCCAGCATTTT. Its protein product is CASSLDRAGQPQHF.